These T cell receptor beta chains were read from a single sample in a study of preoperative IRX-2 immunotherapy in early breast cancer. Libraries were prepared by immunoSEQ multiplex PCR; TCRdb keeps only in-frame clonotypes and omits some of them. Among about 42,000 clones listed, around three quarters were seen once. Sequencing used tumor tissue, obtained after IRX-2 immunotherapy. The receptors come from a human donor with breast cancer. The CDR3 runs from the conserved cysteine through the conserved F or W. Fields, in order: J gene, V gene, D gene, clone size, CDR3 protein, CDR3 DNA. The D gene is left open where the match is weak. The listing skips clone size in some rows; elsewhere it reads once, few, many or a size class.

>TRBJ2-7|TRBV19|.|.
CASSIEDGYEQYF
TGTGCCAGTAGTATTGAGGACGGCTACGAGCAGTACTTC
>TRBJ2-7|TRBV18|TRBD2|.
CASSPGLAVTYEQYF
TGTGCCAGCTCACCAGGGCTAGCGGTGACCTACGAGCAGTACTTC
>TRBJ1-4|TRBV6-7|.|.
CASRELQIANEKLFF
TGTGCCAGCAGGGAACTACAGATAGCTAATGAAAAACTGTTTTTT
>TRBJ2-1|TRBV5-1|TRBD1|.
CASSLGGTGYNEQFF
TGCGCCAGCAGCTTGGGAGGGACAGGGTACAATGAGCAGTTCTTC
>TRBJ2-7|TRBV6-8|.|.
CAISADTYEQYF
TGTGCCATCAGTGCGGACACCTACGAGCAGTACTTC
>TRBJ2-7|TRBV29-1|.|.
CSVGQGRTYVEQYF
TGCAGCGTTGGCCAGGGGCGGACCTACGTCGAGCAGTACTTC
>TRBJ2-7|TRBV29-1|TRBD1|.
CSVGRDRGSYEQYF
TGCAGCGTTGGCCGGGACAGGGGGTCCTACGAGCAGTACTTC
>TRBJ1-1|TRBV30|.|once
CAWREGITEAFF
TGTGCCTGGAGGGAGGGAATCACTGAAGCTTTCTTT
>TRBJ2-1|TRBV19|.|.
CASSIGPPPHEQFF
TGTGCCAGTAGTATAGGACCTCCGCCCCATGAGCAGTTCTTC
>TRBJ1-5|TRBV6-8|TRBD1|.
CASSGTGISNQPQHF
TGTGCCAGCAGTGGGACAGGGATTAGCAATCAGCCCCAGCATTTT
>TRBJ2-3|TRBV28|.|.
CASRLIGTDTQYF
TGTGCCAGCAGACTTATCGGCACAGATACGCAGTATTTT
>TRBJ1-4|TRBV18|.|.
CASSPDGLGEKLFF
TGTGCCAGCTCACCAGACGGTTTGGGGGAAAAACTGTTTTTT
>TRBJ2-7|TRBV19|.|.
CASSIVPGVKNEQYF
TGTGCCAGTAGTATAGTCCCGGGAGTAAAGAACGAGCAGTACTTC